These T cell receptor beta chains were read from a single sample in a study of shared clonotypes between healthy human individuals. Assay used: immunoSEQ multiplex PCR; TCRdb lists only in-frame clones, some missing. The sample holds about 2.5 million clones, just under 95% seen once. Sequences were obtained from naive CD4+ T cells from PBMCs. The receptor source for this set is a man younger than 35 in good health. Some clones in this sample may be carry-over from other donors' samples. Both conserved end residues are part of each CDR3. The D gene is left open where the match is weak. Size values are once, few and many counts, or a class for expanded clones, and some rows have none.

CASKIGGAYEQYF,TGTGCCAGCAAAATAGGGGGCGCCTACGAGCAGTACTTC,TRBJ2-7,TRBV28,TRBD1,NA
CASESPGTGGYEQYF,TGTGCCAGCGAGAGCCCCGGGACAGGGGGTTACGAGCAGTACTTC,TRBJ2-7,TRBV6-1,TRBD1,NA
CASRQELASGQETQYF,TGTGCCAGCCGACAAGAACTAGCCTCGGGGCAAGAGACCCAGTACTTC,TRBJ2-5,TRBV27,NA,NA
CASRWTGQVKSSGNTIYF,TGTGCCAGTAGATGGACAGGCCAAGTAAAAAGCTCTGGAAACACCATATATTTT,TRBJ1-3,TRBV19,TRBD1,NA
CASSSPGNEQYF,TGCGCCAGCAGCTCCCCAGGGAACGAGCAGTACTTC,TRBJ2-7,TRBV5-1,NA,NA
CASSGGTTSLLGYTF,TGTGCCAGCAGCGGGGGAACGACTTCCCTCTTGGGCTACACCTTC,TRBJ1-2,TRBV14,NA,NA
CASSLVGTSGISREQYF,TGTGCCAGCAGTTTAGTCGGGACTAGCGGGATCAGTCGCGAGCAGTACTTC,TRBJ2-7,TRBV28,TRBD2,NA
CASSFSVYNEQFF,TGTGCCAGCAGTTTCTCCGTATACAATGAGCAGTTCTTC,TRBJ2-1,TRBV27,NA,NA
CASSLTAGELFF,TGTGCCAGCAGCTTAACGGCCGGGGAGCTGTTTTTT,TRBJ2-2,TRBV7-3,NA,NA
CASSLGDTGPINTGELFF,TGTGCCAGCAGCTTAGGGGATACGGGGCCAATTAACACCGGGGAGCTGTTTTTT,TRBJ2-2,TRBV11-2,NA,NA
CSVGLNTGELFF,TGCAGCGTTGGTCTGAACACCGGGGAGCTGTTTTTT,TRBJ2-2,TRBV29-1,NA,once
CASTLQAGGGDTQYF,TGCGCCAGCACCCTTCAAGCGGGAGGGGGAGATACGCAGTATTTT,TRBJ2-3,TRBV5-1,TRBD2,once
CASSPGLIYEQYF,TGTGCCAGCAGCCCGGGACTGATCTACGAGCAGTACTTC,TRBJ2-7,TRBV28,NA,NA
CASSYSGRRTDTQYF,TGTGCCAGCAGTTACTCAGGGAGGCGCACAGATACGCAGTATTTT,TRBJ2-3,TRBV6-5,NA,NA
CASSLRDRERYTF,TGTGCCAGCAGCTTACGGGACAGGGAGCGCTACACCTTC,TRBJ1-2,TRBV7-2,TRBD1,NA
CASSLREQYF,TGTGCCAGCAGCTTGCGGGAGCAGTACTTC,TRBJ2-7,TRBV5-6,NA,NA